Listed here is a single TCR beta chain. Its antigen remains unidentified. No base quality values were provided; no much bigger clone lies one nucleotide off. From the cysteine up to the phenylalanine, the CDR3 has a length of 12 residues. Only the CDR3 part of the read is kept: 36 bases, read in frame from the first base. Relative to germline, V is 9 bases shorter and J is 3 bases shorter, with 9 bases between their ends. This entry is derived from a study of CD8 T cells in Susac syndrome (dated by TCRdb to between 2019 and 2020). Background for the entire study: Of the Susac syndrome patients who were sequenced, five or six had clinically active disease and roughly 8 were in clinical remission. Susac syndrome patients were therapy-naive, on corticosteroids (some also receiving IVIg), or on IVIg alone at blood withdrawal. Whether CD8+ T cell activation and differentiation in Susac syndrome was antigen driven was tested using repertoire sequencing.

RNA was extracted with the RNeasy kit and roughly 0.5 to 1 ug was reverse transcribed using random hexamers. The immunoSEQ multiplex PCR assay, which covers 54 Vbeta and 13 Jbeta segments, was used to amplify TCR beta CDR3 regions. PCR amplification bias was corrected by using a synthetic template baseline for primer optimization and computational correction. In the original analysis: Reads were annotated to V, D and J genes according to IMGT and were analyzed with immunoSEQ Analyzer, with only productive sequences retained. To calculate clonality, Shannon entropy was normalized by log2 of the number of productive unique sequences and then subtracted from one. Public and private clones were assessed among the 100 most prevalent clones of each patient and control. Clones were defined as Susac-specific if absent from the healthy and MS cohorts, from 1052 published viral clones and from other ImmuneACCESS disease sequences. TCRdb trimmed the raw reads at Q25, called clones with MiXCR and kept productive beta chains. Under each unique CDR3 protein, matching rows form one entry showing the most common genes and DNA. TCRdb assigned the V and J calls; the authors' analysis was not used. A total of approximately 210,000 distinct CDR3 sequences appear in this sample, around 93% of them only once. 0.15% to 0.2% of the sample is taken by the ten largest.

Study-wide findings and limitations: The number of individuals in the TCR sequencing and HLA analysis was acknowledged as relatively small. The CD4+ T cell repertoire of patients with Susac syndrome showed no detectable clonal expansion.

Peripheral blood CD8+ and CD4+ T cells from healthy donors, Susac syndrome patients and multiple sclerosis patients were profiled using high-throughput TCR beta sequencing. The Susac syndrome patients fulfilled recently defined diagnostic criteria for either definite or probable disease. Bulk CD8+ and CD4+ T cells were purified magnetically by negative isolation, whereas CD8+ TEMRA cells were enriched by FACS. Blood was drawn into EDTA tubes, processed within 24 hours, and PBMCs were isolated by density gradient centrifugation. PBMCs intended for TCR sequencing were frozen in liquid nitrogen and were later thawed in a 37 degrees C water bath. The sorted or isolated CD4+, CD8+ and CD8+ TEMRA cells reached a purity of at least 90%.

This receptor was obtained from a human donor with Susac syndrome. The sequence joins TRBV12-3 or TRBV12-4 to TRBJ1-3, with the D gene too uncertain to name. Sequenced input: CD4+ T cells from PBMCs. The CDR3 region has the sequence CASSRIGNTIYF. The sequence in DNA is TGTGCCAGTTCCCGAATTGGAAACACCATATATTTT.